This T cell receptor (beta chain) originates from a study of T cell repertoires in cytomegalovirus infection. Across the whole study: A matching HLA type, together with CMV infection, was signaled by public TCR beta signatures. Study results and caveats: Carriage of CMV together with the relevant HLA was identifiable through cumulative public TCR beta family frequency. Clonotypes of TCR beta that were HLA-C-restricted and CMV-specific dominated the ex vivo response.

This clonotype showed up just a few times. Its antigen remains unknown. Germline trimming cut 3 bases from V and 7 bases from J; bases unmatched to any gene: 8. The CDR3 is 15 residues long. Germline V gene sequence: CDR1 ENHRY, CDR2 SYGVKD. TCRdb used MiXCR to reprocess the reads, holding one entry per CDR3 protein. The sample records more than 650,000 distinct CDR3 sequences, roughly 36% being singletons. This sequence originates from a human donor in good health (CMV status not recorded). Some clones in this sample may be carry-over from other donors' samples. The chain uses TRBV10-3 and TRBJ1-5, with 8 bases aligning to TRBD1. The sequencing input was PBMCs. CDR3 sequence: CAISDIDRGLQPQHF. The CDR3 DNA reads as TGTGCCATCAGTGATATCGACAGGGGTTTGCAGCCCCAGCATTTT.